At least ten counts were recorded for the clone carrying this T cell receptor (beta chain). The sample originates from a study of regulatory T cells in long-lasting Graves disease. The TCR beta library used iRepertoire HTBI primers with Arm-PCR amplification of CDR3. TCRdb called the multiplex PCR reads again in MiXCR, with one record for every CDR3 protein. The table records fewer than 400,000 distinct CDR3 sequences, less than 25% of them present only once. Time point: persistent/refractory GD, antithyroid drugs over 5 years with positive TRAb. The TCR library used RNA extracted from PBMCs. EDTA tubes received around 9 milliliters of drawn peripheral blood. From germline, CDR1 is SGHTA and CDR2 FQGNSA. The CDR3 sequence is 12 residues long. V was trimmed by 5 bases and J by 4 bases, leaving 8 bases between them.

The chain couples TRBV7-2 to TRBJ2-5; D is uncertain. The starting material was peripheral blood mononuclear cells (PBMCs), obtained when the disease was refractory, from a patient treated with antithyroid drugs. The receptor was derived from a female donor with Graves disease. The CDR3, as DNA: TGTGCCAGCAGCATCGTCTCAGAGACCCAGTACTTC. Protein product: CASSIVSETQYF.